The present T cell receptor beta chain was sequenced within a study of blood T cell repertoires in COVID-19. Study-wide context: The cDNA or gDNA used as material had been derived from T cells, B-cell-depleted T cells, or PBMCs.

The V gene's germline CDR1 is SQVTM and CDR2 ANQGSEA. The CDR3 loop spans 12 amino acids. The germline V and J ends were trimmed by 7 bases and 2 bases, with 11 bases remaining between them. Authors' data handling: Cell counts per sample came from amplifying reference gene primers. This table comes from immunoSEQ multiplex PCR, and its TCRdb copy is limited to in-frame clones, with some not included. V and J calls and clone size are as listed in that table; D and trimming were resolved from the DNA. Of about 44,000 clones in the sample, more than 70% were seen once. The sequence was collected from a woman in her 70s with acute or convalescent COVID-19. Sequencing was carried out using peripheral blood. The chain has TRBV29-1 and TRBJ2-5, with D maybe TRBD2 (6 bases). CDR3 residues: CSAGGRQETQYF. The CDR3 DNA follows: TGCAGCGCTGGGGGGAGGCAAGAGACCCAGTACTTC.